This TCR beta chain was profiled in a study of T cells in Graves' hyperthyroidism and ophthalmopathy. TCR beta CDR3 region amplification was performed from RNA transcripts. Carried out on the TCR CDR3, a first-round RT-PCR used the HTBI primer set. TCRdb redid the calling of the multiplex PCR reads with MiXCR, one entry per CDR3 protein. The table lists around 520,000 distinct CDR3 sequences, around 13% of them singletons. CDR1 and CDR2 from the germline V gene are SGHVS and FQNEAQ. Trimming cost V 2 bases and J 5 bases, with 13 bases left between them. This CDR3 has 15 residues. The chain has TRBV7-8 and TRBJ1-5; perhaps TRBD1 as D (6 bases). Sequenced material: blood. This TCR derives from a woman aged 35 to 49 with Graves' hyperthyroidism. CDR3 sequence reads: CASSLLNRDHQPQHF. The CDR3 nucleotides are TGTGCCAGCAGCTTACTAAACAGGGACCATCAGCCCCAGCATTTT.